The clone carrying this T cell receptor beta chain was seen just once. The data are from a study of technical replicates of blood from a handful of donors. The CDR3 spans 12 residues. The germline V gene encodes CDR1 MGHRA and CDR2 YSYEKL. J was trimmed by 14 bases and V by 4 bases; bases with no gene match: 8. The protocol was immunoSEQ multiplex PCR, while the TCRdb copy is restricted to in-frame clones and leaves out a portion. The repertoire holds some 93,000 clones, with 95% as singletons. Sequenced sample: T cells isolated from PBMCs. This TCR was sampled from a human donor in good health. V gene TRBV4-1 combines with J gene TRBJ2-1; 7 bases are shared with TRBD2. The CDR3 sequence is CASSRPEGTKFF. CDR3 nucleotide sequence: TGCGCCAGCAGCCGCCCCGAAGGGACTAAGTTCTTC.